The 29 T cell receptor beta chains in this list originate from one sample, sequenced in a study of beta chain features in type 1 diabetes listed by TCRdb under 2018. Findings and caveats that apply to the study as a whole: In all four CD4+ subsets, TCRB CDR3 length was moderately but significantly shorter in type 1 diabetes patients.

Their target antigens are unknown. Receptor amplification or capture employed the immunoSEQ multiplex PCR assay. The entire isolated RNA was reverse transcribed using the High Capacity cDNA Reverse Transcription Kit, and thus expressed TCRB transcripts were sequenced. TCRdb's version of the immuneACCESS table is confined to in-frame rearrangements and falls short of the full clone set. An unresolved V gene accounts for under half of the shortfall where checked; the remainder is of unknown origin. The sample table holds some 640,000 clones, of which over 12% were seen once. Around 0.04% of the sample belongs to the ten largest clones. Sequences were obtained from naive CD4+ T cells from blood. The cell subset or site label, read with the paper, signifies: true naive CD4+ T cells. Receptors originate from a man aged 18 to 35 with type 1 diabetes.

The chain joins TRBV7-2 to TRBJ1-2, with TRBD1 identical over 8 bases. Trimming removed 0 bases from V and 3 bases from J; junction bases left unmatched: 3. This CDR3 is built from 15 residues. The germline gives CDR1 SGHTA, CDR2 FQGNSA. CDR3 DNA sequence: TGTGCCAGCAGCTTAGCCGGGACAGGCGACTATGGCTACACCTTC. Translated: CASSLAGTGDYGYTF.

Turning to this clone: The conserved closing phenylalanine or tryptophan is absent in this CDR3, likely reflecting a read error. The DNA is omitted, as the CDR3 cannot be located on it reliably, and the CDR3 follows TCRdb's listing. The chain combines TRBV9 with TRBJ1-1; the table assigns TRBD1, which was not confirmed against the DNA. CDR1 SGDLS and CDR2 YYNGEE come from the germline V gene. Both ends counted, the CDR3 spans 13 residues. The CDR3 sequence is CASSVEGTATPFG.

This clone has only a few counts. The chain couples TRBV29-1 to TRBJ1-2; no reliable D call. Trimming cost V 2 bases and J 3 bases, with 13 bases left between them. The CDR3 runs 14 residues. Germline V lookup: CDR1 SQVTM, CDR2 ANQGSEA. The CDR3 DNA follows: TGCAGCGTTGAAAGGAAGGTGACCTACTATGGCTACACCTTC. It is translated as CSVERKVTYYGYTF.

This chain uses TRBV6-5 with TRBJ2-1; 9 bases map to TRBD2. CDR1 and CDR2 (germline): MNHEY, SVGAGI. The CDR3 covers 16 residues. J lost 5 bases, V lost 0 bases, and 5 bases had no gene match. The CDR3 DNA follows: TGTGCCAGCAGTTACTCTCTAGCGGGAAGACACAATGAGCAGTTCTTC. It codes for CASSYSLAGRHNEQFF.

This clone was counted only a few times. Written as DNA, the CDR3 is TGTGCCAGTAGATCAAGGGGGGCGGATGAAAAACTGTTTTTT. Protein: CASRSRGADEKLFF. This sequence joins TRBV19 and TRBJ1-4; D might be TRBD1 (6 bases). CDR3 size: 14 residues. CDR1 and CDR2 (germline): LNHDA, SQIVND (reference sequence). Trimming left V 6 bases short and J 6 bases short, with 14 bases between. Together with reference TRBV19 and TRBJ1-4, the CDR3 gives the full variable domain: DGGITQSPKYLFRKEGQNVTLSCEQNLNHDAMYWYRQDPGQGLRLIYYSQIVNDFQKGDIAEGYSVSREKKESFPLTVTSAQKNPTAFYLCASRSRGADEKLFFGSGTQLSVL.

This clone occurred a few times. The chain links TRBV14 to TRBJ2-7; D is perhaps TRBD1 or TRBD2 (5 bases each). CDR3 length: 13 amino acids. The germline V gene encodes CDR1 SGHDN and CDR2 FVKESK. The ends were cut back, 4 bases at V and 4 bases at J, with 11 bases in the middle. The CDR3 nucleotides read TGTGCCAGCAGCCCCTCTGGGGGTTACGAGCAGTACTTC. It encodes CASSPSGGYEQYF.

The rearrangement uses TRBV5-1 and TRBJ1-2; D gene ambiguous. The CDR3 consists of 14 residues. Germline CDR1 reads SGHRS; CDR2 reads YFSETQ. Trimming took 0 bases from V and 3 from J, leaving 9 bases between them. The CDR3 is CASSLAGRDYGYTF. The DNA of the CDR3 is TGCGCCAGCAGCTTGGCCGGGCGGGACTATGGCTACACCTTC.

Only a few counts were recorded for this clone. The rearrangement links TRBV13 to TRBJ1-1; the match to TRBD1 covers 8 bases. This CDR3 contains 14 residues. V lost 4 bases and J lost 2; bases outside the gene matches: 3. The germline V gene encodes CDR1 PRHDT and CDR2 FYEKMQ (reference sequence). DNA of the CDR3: TGTGCCAGCAGCTGGACAGGGATTAACACTGAAGCTTTCTTT. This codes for CASSWTGINTEAFF.

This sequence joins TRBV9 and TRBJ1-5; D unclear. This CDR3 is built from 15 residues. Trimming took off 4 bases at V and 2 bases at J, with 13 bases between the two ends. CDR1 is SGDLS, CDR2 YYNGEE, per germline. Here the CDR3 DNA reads TGTGCCAGCAGCCCGTCGACGGGCCGCAATCAGCCCCAGCATTTT. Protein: CASSPSTGRNQPQHF.

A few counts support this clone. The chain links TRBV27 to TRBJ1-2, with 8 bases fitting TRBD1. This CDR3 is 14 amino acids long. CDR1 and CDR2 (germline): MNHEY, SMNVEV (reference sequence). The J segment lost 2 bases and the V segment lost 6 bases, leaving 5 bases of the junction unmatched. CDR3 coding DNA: TGTGCCAGCAGCCGGGACAGGAGAAACTATGGCTACACCTTC. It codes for CASSRDRRNYGYTF.

The CDR3 region is CASSPHASHEQFF. CDR3 bases: TGTGCCAGCAGCCCTCATGCGAGCCATGAGCAGTTCTTC. The chain uses TRBV7-2 and TRBJ2-1; D unclear. V was cut by 5 bases and J by 8 bases, with 13 bases left in between. CDR3 length: 13 amino acids. Germline CDR1 reads SGHTA; CDR2 reads FQGNSA.

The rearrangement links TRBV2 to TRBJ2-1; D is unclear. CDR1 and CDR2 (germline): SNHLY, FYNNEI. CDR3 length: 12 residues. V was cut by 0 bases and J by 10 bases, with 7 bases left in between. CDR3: CASSEAAGEQFF. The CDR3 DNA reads TGTGCCAGCAGTGAAGCGGCTGGGGAGCAGTTCTTC.

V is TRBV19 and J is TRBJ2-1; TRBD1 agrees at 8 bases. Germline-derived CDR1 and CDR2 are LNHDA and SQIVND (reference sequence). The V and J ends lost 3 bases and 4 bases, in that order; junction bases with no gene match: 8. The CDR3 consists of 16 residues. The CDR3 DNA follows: TGTGCCAGTAGTATTGACGCGACAGGGGCGTACAATGAGCAGTTCTTC. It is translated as CASSIDATGAYNEQFF.

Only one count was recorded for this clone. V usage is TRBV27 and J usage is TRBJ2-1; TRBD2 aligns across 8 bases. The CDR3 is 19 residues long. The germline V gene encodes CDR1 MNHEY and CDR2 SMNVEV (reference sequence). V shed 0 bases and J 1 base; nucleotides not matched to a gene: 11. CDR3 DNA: TGTGCCAGCAGTTTATCTTCTGGCGGGGGGCCTATTTCCTACAATGAGCAGTTCTTC. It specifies CASSLSSGGGPISYNEQFF.

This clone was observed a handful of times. CDR3 amino acids: CASSQSTHTYEQYF. CDR3 in DNA: TGCGCCAGCAGTCAATCGACTCATACCTACGAGCAGTACTTC. The chain is built from TRBV23-1 and TRBJ2-7; no clear D gene. TRBV23-1 is an open reading frame whose function is uncertain. Trimming removed 0 bases from V and 2 bases from J, with 8 bases in between. The CDR3 is 14 amino acids.

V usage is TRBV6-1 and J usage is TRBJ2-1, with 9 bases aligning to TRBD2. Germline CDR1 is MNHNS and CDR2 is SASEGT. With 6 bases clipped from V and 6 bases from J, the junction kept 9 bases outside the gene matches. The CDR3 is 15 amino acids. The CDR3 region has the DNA TGTGCCAGCAGCTCTCTAGCGGGATTATTCAATGAGCAGTTCTTC. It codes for CASSSLAGLFNEQFF.

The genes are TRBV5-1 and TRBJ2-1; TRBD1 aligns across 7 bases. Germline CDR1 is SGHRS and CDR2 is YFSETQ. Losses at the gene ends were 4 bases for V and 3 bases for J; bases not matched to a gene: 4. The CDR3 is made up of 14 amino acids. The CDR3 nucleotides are TGCGCCAGCAGCCCAGGGACAGACTACAATGAGCAGTTCTTC. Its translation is CASSPGTDYNEQFF.

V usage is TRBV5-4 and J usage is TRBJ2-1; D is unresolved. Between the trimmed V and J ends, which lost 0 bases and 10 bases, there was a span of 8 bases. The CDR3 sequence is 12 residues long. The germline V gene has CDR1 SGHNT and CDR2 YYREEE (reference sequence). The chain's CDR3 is CASSLVSLEQFF. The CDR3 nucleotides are TGTGCCAGCAGCTTGGTTAGCCTAGAGCAGTTCTTC.

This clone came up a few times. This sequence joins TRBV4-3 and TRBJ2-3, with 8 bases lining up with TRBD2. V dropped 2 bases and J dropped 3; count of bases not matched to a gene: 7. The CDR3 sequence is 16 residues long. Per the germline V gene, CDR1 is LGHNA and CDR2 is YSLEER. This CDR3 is CASSQSGGPTTDTQYF. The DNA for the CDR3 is TGCGCCAGCAGCCAAAGCGGGGGCCCAACGACAGATACGCAGTATTTT.

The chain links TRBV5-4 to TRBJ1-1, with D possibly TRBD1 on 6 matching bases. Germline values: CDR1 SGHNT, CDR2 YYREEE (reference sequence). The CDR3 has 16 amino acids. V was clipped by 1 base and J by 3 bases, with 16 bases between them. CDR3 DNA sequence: TGTGCCAGCAGCTTGTCCACTGACAGGAGATACACTGAAGCTTTCTTT. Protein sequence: CASSLSTDRRYTEAFF.

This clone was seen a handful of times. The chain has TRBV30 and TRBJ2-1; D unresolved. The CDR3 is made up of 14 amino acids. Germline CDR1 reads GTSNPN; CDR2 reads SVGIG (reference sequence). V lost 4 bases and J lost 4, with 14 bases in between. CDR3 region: CAWKISGSYNEQFF. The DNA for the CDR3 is TGTGCCTGGAAGATCTCCGGGTCTTACAATGAGCAGTTCTTC.

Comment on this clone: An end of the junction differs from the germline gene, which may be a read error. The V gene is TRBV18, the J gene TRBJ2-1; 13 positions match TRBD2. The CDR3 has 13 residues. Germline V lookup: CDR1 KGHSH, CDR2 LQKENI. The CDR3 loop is CASSRLAGGVGIF. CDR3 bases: TGTGCCAGCTCACGACTAGCGGGAGGAGTCGGGATCTTC.

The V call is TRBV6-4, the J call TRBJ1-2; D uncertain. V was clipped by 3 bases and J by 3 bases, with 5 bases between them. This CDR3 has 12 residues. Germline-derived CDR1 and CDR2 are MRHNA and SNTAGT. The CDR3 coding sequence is TGTGCCAGCAGTGAAGGGTACTATGGCTACACCTTC. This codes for CASSEGYYGYTF.

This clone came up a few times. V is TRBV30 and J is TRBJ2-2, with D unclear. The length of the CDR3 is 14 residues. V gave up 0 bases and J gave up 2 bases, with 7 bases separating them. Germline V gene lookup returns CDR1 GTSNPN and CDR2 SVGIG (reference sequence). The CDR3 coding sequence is TGTGCCTGGAGTGTGGCTCTAAACACCGGGGAGCTGTTTTTT. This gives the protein CAWSVALNTGELFF.

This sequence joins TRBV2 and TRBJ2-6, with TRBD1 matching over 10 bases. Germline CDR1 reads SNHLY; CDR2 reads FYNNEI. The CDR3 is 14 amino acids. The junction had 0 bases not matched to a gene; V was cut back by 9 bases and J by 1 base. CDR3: CARGQGSGANVLTF. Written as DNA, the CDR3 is TGTGCCAGGGGACAGGGGTCTGGGGCCAACGTCCTGACTTTC.

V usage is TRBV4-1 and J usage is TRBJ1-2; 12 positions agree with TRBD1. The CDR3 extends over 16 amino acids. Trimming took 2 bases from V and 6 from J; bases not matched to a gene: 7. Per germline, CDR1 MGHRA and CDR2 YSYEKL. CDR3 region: CASSQMGQGARNGYTF. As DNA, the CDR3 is TGCGCCAGCAGCCAAATGGGACAGGGGGCGCGGAATGGCTACACCTTC.

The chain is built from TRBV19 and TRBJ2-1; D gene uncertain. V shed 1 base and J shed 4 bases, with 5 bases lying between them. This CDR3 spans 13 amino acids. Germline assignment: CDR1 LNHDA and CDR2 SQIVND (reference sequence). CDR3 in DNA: TGTGCCAGTAGTATAGGGCAGTACAATGAGCAGTTCTTC. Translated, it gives CASSIGQYNEQFF.

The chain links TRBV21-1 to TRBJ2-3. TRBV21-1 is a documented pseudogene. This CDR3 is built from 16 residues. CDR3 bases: TGTGCCAGCAGCAAACAAATAAGGGGAGCGCCAGATACGCAGTATTTT. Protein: CASSKQIRGAPDTQYF.

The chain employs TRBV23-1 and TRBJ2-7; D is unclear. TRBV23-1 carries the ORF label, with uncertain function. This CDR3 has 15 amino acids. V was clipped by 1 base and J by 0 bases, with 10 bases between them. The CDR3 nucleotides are TGCGCCAGCAGTCAATTGGTCCAGCCCTCCTACGAGCAGTACTTC. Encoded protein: CASSQLVQPSYEQYF.